This T cell receptor (beta chain) was retrieved from a study of metastatic and nonmetastatic thyroid tumors. Study at large: Blood and tumor or nodule tissue repertoires from malignant and benign thyroid patients were compared.

Using MiXCR, TCRdb reanalyzed the PCR reads. The table records tens of thousands of clones, approximately 15% of them present only once. The V end lost 3 bases, the J end lost 4 bases, and 9 bases lay between the germline ends. This CDR3 has 13 residues. This clone was picked up many times. Each patient went into thyroid surgery without having received any treatment. The sequence came from a female donor with papillary thyroid cancer or a benign thyroid nodule (not recorded which). Some clones in this sample may be carry-over from other donors' samples. The rearrangement uses TRBV12-3 or TRBV12-4 and TRBJ2-5; D is undetermined. The specimen sequenced was blood. This chain's CDR3 is CASSLNLGETQYF. As DNA, the CDR3 is TGTGCCAGCAGTTTGAACTTGGGAGAGACCCAGTACTTC.